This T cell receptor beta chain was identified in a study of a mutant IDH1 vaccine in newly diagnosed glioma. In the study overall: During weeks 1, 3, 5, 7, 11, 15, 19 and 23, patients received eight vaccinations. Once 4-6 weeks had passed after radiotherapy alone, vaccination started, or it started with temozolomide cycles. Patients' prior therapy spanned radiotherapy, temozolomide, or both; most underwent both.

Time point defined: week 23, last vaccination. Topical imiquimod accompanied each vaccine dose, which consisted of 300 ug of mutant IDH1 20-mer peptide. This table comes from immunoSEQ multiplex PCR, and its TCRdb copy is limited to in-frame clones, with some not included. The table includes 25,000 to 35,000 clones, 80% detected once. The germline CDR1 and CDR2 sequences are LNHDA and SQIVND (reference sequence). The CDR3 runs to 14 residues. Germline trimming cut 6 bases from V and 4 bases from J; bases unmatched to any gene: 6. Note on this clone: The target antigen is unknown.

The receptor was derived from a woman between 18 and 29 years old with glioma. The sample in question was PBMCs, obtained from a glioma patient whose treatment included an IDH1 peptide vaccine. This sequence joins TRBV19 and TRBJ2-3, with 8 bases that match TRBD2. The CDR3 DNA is TGTGCCAGTAGCCCCTCGGGGGGGTCAGATACGCAGTATTTT. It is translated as CASSPSGGSDTQYF.